A selection of T cell receptor beta chains follows, all from one sample in a study of blood T cell repertoires in COVID-19. Only in-frame clones appear in the TCRdb table, and some are missing; sequencing was by immunoSEQ multiplex PCR. This table holds about 300,000 clones, approximately 84% found once. Sequenced: PBMCs or T cells enriched from blood (not recorded which). These receptors all come from a woman aged 18-29 years who had recovered from COVID-19. The CDR3 runs from the conserved cysteine through the conserved F or W. Each record gives: D gene, V gene, J gene, CDR3 protein. D genes are given only for firm matches.

TRBD2,TRBV14,TRBJ2-1,CASSRIAGHYNEQFF
.,TRBV7-6,TRBJ1-1,CASSLMGGFGVATNTEAFF
.,TRBV6-5,TRBJ2-7,CASSYSNRDPYEQYF
.,TRBV2,TRBJ1-5,CASGVGEREPNQPQHF
.,TRBV4-2,TRBJ2-7,CASSPHEREEQYF
.,TRBV19,TRBJ1-2,CASSILQGLDYGYTF
.,TRBV18,TRBJ1-5,CASSPPSWTDNQPQHF
.,TRBV19,TRBJ1-1,CASSMWVTRTEAFF
TRBD1,TRBV6-6,TRBJ1-2,CASRPGQGSYGYTF
.,TRBV25-1,TRBJ1-4,CASSVITSEKLFF
.,TRBV10-2,TRBJ1-3,CASSDGVGGWTIYF
.,TRBV24-1,TRBJ2-1,CATSDRNEQFF
TRBD2,TRBV7-9,TRBJ2-1,CASSGDTGTSSYNEQFF
.,TRBV30,TRBJ1-2,CAWSVGAGGYTF
TRBD1,TRBV19,TRBJ1-2,CATSGTGGSGYTF
TRBD1,TRBV19,TRBJ1-5,CASSNRDRGSGNQPQHF
.,TRBV13,TRBJ1-1,CASSFVRGEAFF